This entry features one TCR beta chain sequence. What it recognizes is unknown. TCRdb processed the 5' RACE reads anew with MiXCR; each CDR3 protein has one entry. The sample gives fewer than 450,000 distinct CDR3 sequences, approximately 24% of which show up once; 8.8% is in the top ten. The data originate from a study of T-cell memory formation after mild COVID-19. Points from the study as a whole: Clones that contracted from day 15 to 85 were balanced CD4/CD8, while later expanders leaned CD4+. Mostly located in CM and EM were contracting CD4+ clones, with contracting CD8+ clones located in EMRA. A second wave of clones peaked on day 37, and their SARS-CoV-2 specificity went unconfirmed.

The receptor comes from an adult woman who had mild COVID-19 (a few samples of this study predate the infection). Cell type and time point are not known. The sample was PBMCs or a T cell subset sorted from them (not recorded which).

The CDR3 protein is CASSVGLDTIYF. DNA of the CDR3: TGTGCCAGCAGCGTCGGGCTGGACACCATATATTTT. The V gene is TRBV7-9, the J gene TRBJ1-3; D gene uncertain. This CDR3 has 12 residues. Trimming pared 5 bases from V and 8 bases from J, leaving 10 bases between. Germline loops: CDR1 SEHNR, CDR2 FQNEAQ (reference sequence).